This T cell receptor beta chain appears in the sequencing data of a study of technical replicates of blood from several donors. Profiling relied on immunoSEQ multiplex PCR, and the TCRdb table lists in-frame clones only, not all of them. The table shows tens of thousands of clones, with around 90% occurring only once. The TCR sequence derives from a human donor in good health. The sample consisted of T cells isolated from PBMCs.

CDR3 DNA: TGTGCCAGCAGCGCCGGGACAGGGGGGTACGAGCAGTACTTC. Amino acids: CASSAGTGGYEQYF. The chain combines TRBV4-2 with TRBJ2-7; 11 bases agree with TRBD1. Germline CDR1 reads LGHNA; CDR2 reads YNFKEQ. The trim removed 5 bases at V and 4 bases at J, leaving 4 bases unmatched. This CDR3 contains 14 residues.